This T cell receptor beta chain was sequenced during a study of spatial heterogeneity in lung cancer (dated by TCRdb to the late 2010s). For the wider study: More beta-chain than alpha-chain transcripts were consistently detected, likely reflecting higher beta-chain transcript abundance. In the raw uncorrected reads, each unique combination of TCR and UMI appeared on average more than ten times. In non-small cell lung cancer, the study quantitatively compared TCR alpha and beta repertoires across several tumor regions, matched nontumor lung, and blood. The study linked features of the TCR repertoire to counts of nonsynonymous mutations, which were determined by whole-exome sequencing of tumor tissue. At surgery, both alpha and beta chains were TCR-sequenced in roughly 230 tumor regions, 64 matched nontumor lung samples and around 50 PBMC samples.

The method behind the library was 5' RACE. These reads were obtained on a NextSeq 500. The TCR library protocol attached a unique molecular identifier to each TCR cDNA molecule to allow correction of PCR and sequencing errors. The paper's data handling went like this. TCR identification, UMI-based error correction and CDR3 extraction were performed with Decombinator tools. Expanded TCRs were defined as those above a frequency of 2 per 1,000, corresponding to the top 1% of the tumor frequency distribution. Rényi diversity was computed with the R vegan package after subsampling each repertoire 100 times to 5,000 TCRs. To build CDR3 similarity networks, amino acid triplet string-kernel similarity was used, and CDR3s were connected when their pairwise similarity was above 0.82. Starting from the raw public reads, TCRdb applied fastp trimming at Q25, assembled clones with MiXCR and retained in-frame beta chains. A single entry per CDR3 protein holds the most common genes and DNA from its merged rows. The V and J calls here are based on TCRdb, not the publication. This sample comprises about 15,000 distinct CDR3 sequences, 7.9% of them detected only once. In total, the top ten clones hold around 30% of the sample.

According to the study, the label for this sample's time point signals: sample taken at primary tumor resection. Without any cell sorting, TCR sequencing was performed on whole RNA extracted either from tumor and nontumor lung tissue or from cryopreserved PBMC samples. The donors were 70 or so patients from the lung TRACERx cohort who had early-stage, untreated non-small cell lung cancer. A patient was chosen for TCR sequencing only when enough RNA was available from at least two tumor regions. Paper-wide results and their limitations: Additional single-cell paired TCR alpha and beta sequencing was considered necessary to confirm, at a functional level, the hypothesis that regional TCRs recognize regional mutations. Ubiquitous expanded tumor TCRs showed up in blood more often at tumor resection than at routine follow-up.

As encoded in the germline V gene, CDR1 is SGHTA while CDR2 is FQGNSA. CDR3 length: 14 amino acids, cysteine to phenylalanine. Only the CDR3 DNA is retained, 42 bases long and in frame from the first base. With respect to this clonotype: There is no known antigen for this receptor. The germline gene is not matched at one end of the junction; a read error may be the cause.

The sequence links TRBV7-2 to TRBJ1-1; TRBD1 is possibly the D segment (6 matching bases). The input for sequencing was PBMCs, taken at surgery. This TCR came from a female donor with early-stage non-small cell lung cancer. The sequenced DNA: TGTGCCAGCAGCCAACTGACAGGCGCCACTGAAGCTCTCTTT. Translated, it gives CASSQLTGATEALF.